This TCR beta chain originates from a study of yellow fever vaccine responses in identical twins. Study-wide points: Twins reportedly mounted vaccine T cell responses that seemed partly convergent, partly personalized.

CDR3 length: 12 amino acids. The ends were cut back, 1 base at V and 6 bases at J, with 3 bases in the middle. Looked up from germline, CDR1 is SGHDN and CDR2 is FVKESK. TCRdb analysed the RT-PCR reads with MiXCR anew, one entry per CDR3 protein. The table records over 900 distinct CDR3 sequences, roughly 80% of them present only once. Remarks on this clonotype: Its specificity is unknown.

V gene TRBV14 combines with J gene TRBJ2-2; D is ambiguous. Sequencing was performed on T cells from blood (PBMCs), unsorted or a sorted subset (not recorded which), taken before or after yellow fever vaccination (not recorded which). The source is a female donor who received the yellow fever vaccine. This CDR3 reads CASSQGPGELFF. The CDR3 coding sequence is TGTGCCAGCAGCCAAGGACCCGGGGAGCTGTTTTTT.